This T cell receptor beta chain is drawn from a study of identical twins. Germline CDR1 ENHRY, CDR2 SYGVKD. The CDR3 spans 14 residues. V lost 0 bases to trimming and J lost 5 bases, with 8 bases between them. Template switching added a universal primer site; cDNA carried unique molecular identifiers. TCRdb re-derived calls from the 5' RACE reads in MiXCR, one entry per CDR3 protein. The data hold 400,000 to 550,000 distinct CDR3 sequences, with around 24% observed a single time. This same sample was also taken into another study, of T cells expressing NK-cell markers.

Sample: CD4+ T cells sorted from blood. The chain uses TRBV10-3 and TRBJ1-5; D might be TRBD1 (5 bases). This clonotype was sampled from a young woman in good health. Here the CDR3 reads CAISESRGYQPQHF. The CDR3 DNA sequence: TGTGCCATCAGTGAGTCAAGGGGCTATCAGCCCCAGCATTTT.